This T cell receptor (beta chain) stems from a study of cytomegalovirus exposure and HLA in healthy donors. The PCR ran on 60 Vbeta and 13 Jbeta primers. Clones were sequenced by immunoSEQ multiplex PCR, and TCRdb holds only the in-frame ones, with some missing. The sample records 250,000 or so clones, around 90% being singletons. V was clipped by 3 bases and J by 2 bases; unmatched bases: 7. CDR1 and CDR2 (germline): SGHTA, FQGNSA. CDR3 length: 17 residues. Findings and limits, study-wide: Presence/absence comparisons presumed near-even sequencing depth among donors. Certain indistinguishable V segments, among them TRBV6-2 and TRBV6-3, were excluded. Earlier results showed most TCR beta V segments being productive about 87% or about 30% of the time. The Asian-associated ancestry cluster reportedly had fewer N-insertions than the 666-donor mean in a later analysis.

Of note for this clone: Its antigen remains unidentified.

Sequencing input: PBMCs. V gene TRBV7-2 combines with J gene TRBJ2-3; 11 bases are shared with TRBD2. The sequence was collected from a girl aged 2 to 10 in good health and CMV-seronegative. The CDR3 region has the DNA TGTGCCAGCAGCTTCGGACTAGCGGGTAAATACACAGATACGCAGTATTTT. This sequence encodes CASSFGLAGKYTDTQYF.